The T cell receptor beta chain under discussion was sequenced for a study of shared clonotypes between healthy human individuals (dated by TCRdb to the early 2020s). About the full investigation: The cohort comprised two women and a few men aged 18 to 49 years. To estimate repertoire size and how much clonotype sharing occurs between individuals, the study deeply sequenced the blood TCR repertoires of roughly 5 healthy adults. To increase sequencing depth and limit assay-specific biases, different laboratories used diverse techniques to prepare libraries and sequence TCR repertoires. Each donor's leukapheresis produced roughly between about 0.9 and 9.5 billion PBMCs. Study-wide conclusions, independent of this receptor: Based on pairwise subsampling, the degree of clonotype sharing among donors was expected to be affected by sequencing depth. Because the study included a small number of donors, the genetic and exposure-history diversity represented was limited. Only blood was sampled, and tissue TCR repertoires likely differ from those in blood.

Healthy HIV-negative adults with no recently reported acute infections or vaccinations were included as donors. Only Caucasian adults living in Nashville, Tennessee, USA were represented among the donors. For unsorted samples, roughly 81 million PBMCs were counted and genomic DNA was extracted with the QIAamp DNA Blood Mini kit. Blood was obtained by leukapheresis, after which PBMCs were separated by Ficoll-Histopaque density gradient centrifugation and cryopreserved in liquid nitrogen vapor phase. For this clone: It has no known antigen specificity. Base qualities are not recorded, but no much larger clone differs from it by a single base.

V and J are trimmed by 5 bases and 4 bases, and the gene matches miss 10 bases of the junction. Sequences MDHEN (CDR1) and SYDVKM (CDR2) are obtained from the germline V gene. The CDR3 spans 15 residues, from the cysteine through the phenylalanine. The CDR3 DNA has 45 bases and is translated from base 1. Using the deep immunoSEQ assay, TCR CDR3 regions were amplified from genomic DNA by multiplex PCR. Extracted genomic DNA from each cell subset was spread evenly across all wells of several immunoSEQ 96-well plates, with each plate serving as a replicate. Each replicate PCR for unsorted PBMC received 300 to 350 ng genomic DNA, equal to approximately 29,000 T cell genomes. Ten immunoSEQ deep assay plates were used to sequence the unsorted PBMC genomic DNA. Purified libraries were quantified with a Qubit 3.0 fluorometer, sized on a Bioanalyzer 2100, and re-quantified with the KAPA Library Quantification kit. A separate single-read 150-cycle Illumina NextSeq 550 flow cell was used to sequence each immunoSEQ 96-well plate. For the original study's pipeline: Because the immunoSEQ output included only junctional sequences and no quality scores, the filtering could not be the same as the filtering used for full-length reads. To assign V/J genes and CDR3, sequences were annotated using PyIR, a Python wrapper for IgBLAST v1.9, with IMGT germline references. Reads with weak V/J assignments (E-value above 1e-6), missing CDR3, stop codons, out-of-frame junctions, or ambiguous translated residues were removed. A V3J clonotype was defined by an identical inferred V gene, J gene, and CDR3 amino acid sequence. Percentage overlap between repertoires was calculated by dividing the number of shared unique clonotypes by the size of the smaller repertoire. Repertoire richness was assessed with RTK rarefaction, the Chao1 estimator, and Recon v2.1 estimates of unobserved clonotypes. The source is immuneACCESS, and TCRdb retained only in-frame sequences with V and J called. Part of the clones is not carried over; for the studies checked, unresolved V genes explain less than half of this, and the remainder is unexplained. V and J calls and clone size come straight from that table; D and trimming were deduced from the DNA. The sample includes approximately 510,000 clones, with roughly 78% observed a single time. Approximately 13% of the sample is held by the ten biggest clonotypes.

What was sequenced was PBMCs. The receptor chain draws on TRBV28 and TRBJ1-1; 7 central nucleotides agree with TRBD1. This receptor was identified in a woman in her thirties or forties in good health. Some clones in this sample may be carry-over from other donors' samples. The nucleotide sequence is given as TGTGCCAGCAGTCTAGGGACAGCTTTGGGCACTGAAGCTTTCTTT. Its translation reads: CASSLGTALGTEAFF.